What follows describes a single TCR beta chain. Germline is not matched at one junction end, which may reflect a read error. Per germline, CDR1 SGHVS and CDR2 FQNEAQ. The CDR3 length is 14 residues. Sequenced patients had shown CD8+CD57+ cell expansion by flow cytometry. The TCR beta profiling, which covered VDJ combination and CDR3 sequence, was carried out using genomic DNA as the template. TCRdb ran MiXCR on the reads and lists one entry per CDR3 protein. Of more than 250,000 distinct CDR3 sequences listed, approximately 82% were seen once; the top ten hold 42%. This record comes from a study of CD8+CD57+ T cells in acquired aplastic anemia.

The material sequenced was sorted CD4+, CD8+, or CD8+CD57+ T cells (not recorded which) from PBMCs. V is TRBV7-8 and J is TRBJ2-5, with D perhaps TRBD2 (5 bases). The TCR comes from a human donor with aplastic anemia. CDR3 DNA sequence: TGTGCCACCAGCTTAGCGAGTCGGCACGAGACGCAGTACTTC. This gives the protein CATSLASRHETQYF.